What follows are 29 T cell receptor beta chains derived from one specimen sequenced in a study of cytomegalovirus exposure and HLA in healthy donors (dated by TCRdb to the late 2010s). Libraries were made using the immunoSEQ multiplex PCR assay. The multiplex PCR relied on a mix of 60 forward primers for TCR Vbeta segments and 13 reverse primers for TCR Jbeta segments. TCRdb limited this immuneACCESS table to in-frame rearrangements with V and J called. A share of clones is missing; checked studies link under half to unresolved V genes, and the rest is unexplained. The sample table records about 160,000 clones; around 78% of these occur just once. Approximately 1.6% of the sample belongs to the ten largest clones. The source material was PBMCs. The receptors come from a woman under 30 in good health and CMV-seronegative.

The gene calls are TRBV2 and TRBJ1-5; TRBD1 matches at 7 bases. Germline V gene data show CDR1 as SNHLY and CDR2 as FYNNEI. The CDR3 is 12 amino acids. Trimming cost V 5 bases and J 7 bases; bases outside gene matches: 2. As DNA, the CDR3 is TGTGCCAGCAGTACAGGGGTCCAGCCCCAGCATTTT. The encoded protein is CASSTGVQPQHF.

The gene calls are TRBV27 and TRBJ1-1; no firm D call. CDR3 size: 12 residues. Trimming stripped 5 bases from V and 10 bases from J, with 14 bases between. The germline V gene encodes CDR1 MNHEY and CDR2 SMNVEV (reference sequence). The CDR3 reads CASSERGLVAFF. The CDR3 DNA is TGTGCCAGCAGTGAGCGGGGTCTCGTAGCTTTCTTT.

The count of this clone is one. The rearrangement uses TRBV30 and TRBJ2-1, with D uncertain. This CDR3 is 13 amino acids long. The germline V and J ends were trimmed by 2 bases and 3 bases, with 8 bases remaining between them. In germline, CDR1 is GTSNPN, CDR2 SVGIG (reference sequence). The CDR3 region has the DNA TGTGCCTGGAGTACCACCGGCTACAATGAGCAGTTCTTC. Encoded protein: CAWSTTGYNEQFF.

This clone was counted a few times. This chain links TRBV7-2 with TRBJ1-5, with 11 bases matching TRBD1. The CDR3 sequence is 16 residues long. The junction had 7 bases not matched to a gene; V was cut back by 3 bases and J by 6 bases. CDR1 SGHTA and CDR2 FQGNSA come from the germline V gene. The CDR3 loop reads CASSFLGQGASQPQHF. CDR3 DNA sequence: TGTGCCAGCAGCTTTCTCGGACAGGGGGCGAGTCAGCCCCAGCATTTT.

The chain joins TRBV9 to TRBJ2-2; 9 nucleotides match TRBD1. The CDR3 has 15 amino acids. J was trimmed by 6 bases and V by 4 bases; bases with no gene match: 7. CDR1 and CDR2 from the germline V gene are SGDLS and YYNGEE. CDR3 residues: CASSTGTGRAGELFF. CDR3 nucleotide sequence: TGTGCCAGCAGCACGGGGACAGGGCGGGCCGGGGAGCTGTTTTTT. Full variable domain (missing parts from reference TRBV9 and TRBJ2-2): DSGVTQTPKHLITATGQRVTLRCSPRSGDLSVYWYQQSLDQGLQFLIQYYNGEERAKGNILERFSAQQFPDLHSELNLSSLELGDSALYFCASSTGTGRAGELFFGEGSRLTVL.

The chain is built from TRBV12-5 and TRBJ1-1, with TRBD1 matching 9 bases. Germline CDR1 is LGHNT and CDR2 is FRNRAP. V dropped 2 bases and J dropped 5; count of bases not matched to a gene: 12. This CDR3 region has 17 residues. CDR3 residues: CASGLWSGGQGRTEAFF. Written as DNA, the CDR3 is TGTGCTAGTGGTTTGTGGTCGGGGGGACAGGGAAGGACTGAAGCTTTCTTT.

The chain has TRBV5-6 and TRBJ2-5; TRBD1 aligns across 8 bases. Losses at the gene ends were 0 bases for V and 5 bases for J; bases not matched to a gene: 6. Germline CDR1 reads SGHDT; CDR2 reads YYEEEE. The CDR3 has 15 residues. This CDR3 is CASSLVAGGEETQYF. In DNA form, the CDR3 reads TGTGCCAGCAGCTTGGTTGCAGGGGGCGAGGAGACCCAGTACTTC.

The rearrangement joins TRBV27 to TRBJ2-1; TRBD2 matches 12 bases. After removal of 7 bases from V and 8 bases from J, the junction contained 6 bases not matched to a gene. CDR3 length: 14 residues. The germline CDR1 and CDR2 sequences are MNHEY and SMNVEV (reference sequence). The chain's CDR3 is CASKTSGRRDEQFF. The CDR3 DNA reads TGTGCCAGCAAGACTAGCGGGAGAAGAGATGAGCAGTTCTTC.

The V gene is TRBV28, the J gene TRBJ2-3; 7 bases agree with TRBD1. Germline trimming cut 3 bases from V and 0 bases from J; bases unmatched to any gene: 12. The V gene's germline CDR1 is MDHEN and CDR2 SYDVKM. The CDR3 length is 18 residues. The CDR3 sequence is CASSFDWQGVPSTDTQYF. The CDR3 bases are TGTGCCAGCAGTTTTGATTGGCAGGGGGTTCCTAGCACAGATACGCAGTATTTT.

V is TRBV5-1 and J is TRBJ1-1; 7 bases fit TRBD1. V dropped 0 bases and J dropped 4; count of bases not matched to a gene: 3. Germline-derived CDR1 and CDR2 are SGHRS and YFSETQ. The CDR3 runs to 14 residues. The CDR3 sequence: CASSLGQGFTEAFF. Here the CDR3 DNA reads TGCGCCAGCAGCTTGGGACAGGGATTCACTGAAGCTTTCTTT.

V usage is TRBV11-3 and J usage is TRBJ2-7; tentative D call: TRBD1 (5 bases). Germline V gene lookup returns CDR1 SGHNT and CDR2 YENEEA. The CDR3 length is 14 residues. The germline V and J ends were trimmed by 5 bases and 1 base, with 12 bases remaining between them. CDR3: CASSIGDRSYEQYV. For the CDR3, the DNA is TGTGCCAGCAGCATCGGCGACAGATCCTACGAGCAGTACGTC.

This chain links TRBV15 with TRBJ1-2; 8 bases are shared with TRBD1. CDR1 LNHNV and CDR2 YYDKDF come from the germline V gene (reference sequence). The CDR3 sequence is 17 residues long. J lost 1 base, V lost 0 bases, and 7 bases had no gene match. The DNA of the CDR3 is TGTGCCACCAGCAGAGAAAAAACAGGGGGTTTTAACTATGGCTACACCTTC. The encoded protein is CATSREKTGGFNYGYTF. Full variable domain (outside the CDR3, taken from reference TRBV15 and TRBJ1-2): DAMVIQNPRYQVTQFGKPVTLSCSQTLNHNVMYWYQQKSSQAPKLLFHYYDKDFNNEADTPDNFQSRRPNTSFCFLDIRSPGLGDTAMYLCATSREKTGGFNYGYTFGSGTRLTVV.

Comment on this clone: Other DNA sequences in this sample translate to the same CDR3. The chain carries TRBV6-4 and TRBJ2-2, with no clear D. The CDR3 consists of 15 residues. Trimming took 6 bases from V and 0 from J, leaving 11 bases between them. Looked up from germline, CDR1 is MRHNA and CDR2 is SNTAGT. This CDR3 is CASRPQSANTGELFF. CDR3 bases: TGTGCCAGCAGGCCACAGTCGGCGAACACCGGGGAGCTGTTTTTT.

CDR3 protein: CASSLGGTLYGYTF. For the CDR3, the DNA is TGTGCCAGCAGCTTAGGTGGGACTCTCTATGGCTACACCTTC. This chain links TRBV11-2 with TRBJ1-2, with a possible D match to TRBD1 (5 bases). The CDR3 consists of 14 residues. Germline V gene data show CDR1 as SGHAT and CDR2 as FQNNGV. V was cut by 1 base and J by 4 bases, with 10 bases left in between.

The rearrangement uses TRBV2 and TRBJ2-7; 7 bases align to TRBD1. V dropped 6 bases and J dropped 7; count of bases not matched to a gene: 6. The CDR3 is made up of 12 amino acids. Germline assignment: CDR1 SNHLY and CDR2 FYNNEI. This CDR3 is CASSGTAREQYF. The CDR3 DNA is TGTGCCAGCAGCGGGACAGCAAGAGAGCAGTACTTC. Combining the CDR3 with reference TRBV2 and TRBJ2-7 gives the whole variable domain EPEVTQTPSHQVTQMGQEVILRCVPISNHLYFYWYRQILGQKVEFLVSFYNNEISEKSEIFDDQFSVERPDGSNFTLKIRSTKLEDSAMYFCASSGTAREQYFGPGTRLTVT.

This rearrangement joins TRBV5-6 to TRBJ1-2; D is unresolved. Trimming removed 0 bases at V and 4 bases at J, with 13 bases between. CDR3 length: 15 amino acids. Germline V lookup: CDR1 SGHDT, CDR2 YYEEEE. The CDR3 loop reads CASSLGGGLSYGYTF. The CDR3 nucleotides read TGTGCCAGCAGCTTGGGTGGAGGGTTAAGCTATGGCTACACCTTC.

In DNA form, the CDR3 reads TGTGCCAGCAGCCAGACCGGACAGGGCGCAGATACGCAGTATTTT. Translated, it gives CASSQTGQGADTQYF. The V and J genes are TRBV14 and TRBJ2-3; 8 nucleotides agree with TRBD1. Germline CDR1 and CDR2: SGHDN and FVKESK. With 3 bases clipped from V and 4 bases from J, the junction kept 6 bases outside the gene matches. The CDR3 runs to 15 residues.

This rearrangement joins TRBV4-1 to TRBJ2-2; 11 bases map to TRBD2. Germline values: CDR1 MGHRA, CDR2 YSYEKL. This CDR3 region has 17 residues. Germline trimming cut 3 bases from V and 2 bases from J; bases unmatched to any gene: 5. The DNA of the CDR3 is TGCGCCAGCAGCCAGGATACTAGCGGGAGAAACACCGGGGAGCTGTTTTTT. Translating it yields CASSQDTSGRNTGELFF.

As for this clone: One end of the junction is discordant with germline, which a read error may explain. This chain joins TRBV13 and TRBJ2-5, with TRBD2 matching 10 bases. The J call may be in error: the DNA end matches TRBJ2-7 better. The CDR3 runs 17 residues. Germline V lookup: CDR1 PRHDT, CDR2 FYEKMQ (reference sequence). CDR3 sequence: CASTLGLAGAPSYEQYF. DNA for the CDR3: TGTGCCAGCACCTTAGGGCTAGCGGGGGCCCCATCCTACGAGCAGTACTTC.

This chain joins TRBV7-4 and TRBJ2-6; the match to TRBD1 covers 7 bases. The germline CDR1 and CDR2 sequences are SGHVT and SQSDAQ. V shed 3 bases and J 0 bases; nucleotides not matched to a gene: 17. CDR3 length: 21 amino acids. CDR3 nucleotide sequence: TGTGCCAGCAGCTTTCTTGGACCACGACAGGGCCCCGACTCTGGGGCCAACGTCCTGACTTTC. It encodes CASSFLGPRQGPDSGANVLTF. The full variable domain, completed using reference TRBV7-4 and TRBJ2-6, is GAGVSQSPRYKVAKRGRDVALRCDSISGHVTLYWYRQTLGQGSEVLTYSQSDAQRDKSGRPSGRFSAERPERSVSTLKIQRTEQGDSAVYLCASSFLGPRQGPDSGANVLTFGAGSRLTVL.

The rearrangement uses TRBV9 and TRBJ1-1; TRBD1 matches 7 bases. V lost 0 bases to trimming and J lost 3 bases; unmatched junction nucleotides: 2. The CDR3 extends over 14 amino acids. Germline loops: CDR1 SGDLS, CDR2 YYNGEE. The CDR3 nucleotides read TGTGCCAGCAGCGTAGGAGGGGGCGACACTGAAGCTTTCTTT. It encodes CASSVGGGDTEAFF.

The chain recombines TRBV6-5 with TRBJ1-2; weak D call: TRBD1 (5 bases). The V and J ends lost 2 bases and 8 bases respectively, with 12 bases between them. The CDR3 length is 13 residues. From germline, CDR1 is MNHEY and CDR2 SVGAGI. The DNA of the CDR3 is TGTGCCAGCAGTTACCCAGGGTTGGAGGGCTACACCTTC. Translating it yields CASSYPGLEGYTF.

The chain links TRBV7-9 to TRBJ2-1, with 8 nucleotides matching TRBD1. Germline-derived CDR1 and CDR2 are SEHNR and FQNEAQ (reference sequence). Losses at the gene ends were 5 bases for V and 0 bases for J; bases not matched to a gene: 9. This CDR3 is built from 17 residues. The CDR3 DNA is TGTGCCAGCAGCACCAGGGACAGGAAGAGCTCCTACAATGAGCAGTTCTTC. It yields the protein CASSTRDRKSSYNEQFF.

V is TRBV28 and J is TRBJ2-7; 9 bases align to TRBD1. Germline CDR1 MDHEN, CDR2 SYDVKM. Trimming at V came to 1 base and at J to 5 bases, leaving 6 bases not matched to a gene. The CDR3 consists of 15 residues. CDR3 sequence reads: CASSLFSGQGNEQYV. CDR3 DNA: TGTGCCAGCAGTTTATTCTCTGGACAGGGGAACGAGCAGTACGTC.

The chain uses TRBV28 and TRBJ1-6; 7 bases align to TRBD1. CDR1 MDHEN and CDR2 SYDVKM come from the germline V gene. The junction had 12 bases not matched to a gene; V was cut back by 6 bases and J by 7 bases. The CDR3 covers 16 residues. The CDR3 protein is CASRTRLQGPNSPLHF. DNA of the CDR3: TGTGCCAGCAGGACCAGATTACAGGGGCCCAATTCACCCCTCCACTTT.

This clone was picked up a small number of times. This chain links TRBV18 with TRBJ2-1; 7 nucleotides line up with TRBD1. This CDR3 is built from 13 residues. V dropped 6 bases and J dropped 5; count of bases not matched to a gene: 4. Germline V gives CDR1 KGHSH, CDR2 LQKENI. Written as DNA, the CDR3 is TGTGCCAGCTCCCGCGGACAGGACAATGAGCAGTTCTTC. This gives the protein CASSRGQDNEQFF.

This CDR3 reads CASSDRENQPQHF. The CDR3 nucleotides are TGTGCCAGCAGTGACCGGGAGAATCAGCCCCAGCATTTT. V usage is TRBV6-4 and J usage is TRBJ1-5; no firm D call. Trimming left V 2 bases short and J 4 bases short, with 6 bases between. From germline, CDR1 is MRHNA and CDR2 SNTAGT. The CDR3 is 13 amino acids.

V gene TRBV5-1 combines with J gene TRBJ2-1; 8 nucleotides align to TRBD2. Germline CDR1 is SGHRS and CDR2 is YFSETQ. J was trimmed by 8 bases and V by 4 bases; bases with no gene match: 17. This CDR3 has 17 residues. The CDR3: CASSQFIPGLGGHEQFF. CDR3 bases: TGCGCCAGCAGCCAGTTTATACCGGGACTAGGGGGTCATGAGCAGTTCTTC.

To note about this clone: The junction departs from germline at one end; a sequencing error may be responsible. The rearrangement uses TRBV7-9 and TRBJ2-3, with 10 bases matching TRBD2. There are 16 residues in the CDR3. Germline CDR1 and CDR2: SEHNR and FQNEAQ (reference sequence). CDR3 nucleotide sequence: TGTTCCAGCAGCCTACAGGGGACTAGCGAGACAGATACGCAGTATTTT. Translating it yields CSSSLQGTSETDTQYF.